This TCR beta chain was captured by sequencing in a study of T cell changes during pregnancy in multiple sclerosis. V lost 6 bases and J 5 bases, leaving 11 bases between the germline ends. This CDR3 contains 14 residues. Germline V lookup: CDR1 MNHEY, CDR2 SVGAGI. In its sample, this clone was seen once. TCRdb keeps only in-frame clones here, not all; method: immunoSEQ multiplex PCR. The data show tens of thousands of clones, with nearly 90% seen just once and 0.9% held by the top ten. The sequenced sample was CD4+ T cells from peripheral blood mononuclear cells, obtained after pregnancy. The rearrangement uses TRBV6-5 and TRBJ1-6, with TRBD1 as a possible D gene (6 bases). The source of this sequence is a female donor with multiple sclerosis, enrolled in a pregnancy study. The CDR3 loop reads CASSRGHNNSPLHF. The CDR3 nucleotides are TGTGCCAGCAGCCGGGGACACAATAATTCACCCCTCCACTTT.